In this sample, the clone carrying this T cell receptor (beta chain) turned up many times. Its target is unknown. Its ends do not fully match the called genes, so a read error is possible. The data are from a study of T cells after yellow fever vaccination. Study context: SMART-Seq v4 Ultra Low Input prepared libraries from low-cell fractions. The study's findings and limits: The secondary response peaked faster, at day 5 versus 15, but was weaker. The CD4 and CD8 compartments had a small share of their clonotypes in common.

Via MiXCR, TCRdb re-called the 5' RACE reads, giving one row per CDR3 protein. This table holds under 500,000 distinct CDR3 sequences, over 15% found once. The CDR3 runs 14 residues. Germline lookup yields CDR1 SGHRS and CDR2 YFSETQ. The gene calls are TRBV5-1 and TRBJ2-3; D remains unclear. The TCR was taken from a man aged 18 to 30 who received the YFV17D yellow fever vaccine. The source material was PBMCs, sampled before the yellow fever booster vaccination. The CDR3 loop is CASSLVAGTDTQYF. CDR3 in DNA: TGTGCCAGCAGCTTGGTTGCTGGCACAGATACGCAGTATTTT.